A single T cell receptor (beta chain) is shown here with its context. The data derive from a study of CXCR3-negative and CXCR3-positive naive CD8 T cells. In preparing the TRB cDNA libraries, 5' RACE with UMI labels was used. One entry per CDR3 protein, without DNA, is what TCRdb gives after re-calling the 5' RACE reads. The sample holds 45,000 or so distinct CDR3 sequences. The CDR3 covers 16 residues. CDR1 and CDR2 (germline): WSHSY, SAAADI. Sequences were obtained from memory CD8+ T cells from blood. This receptor was identified in a human donor in good health. Some clones in this sample may be carry-over from other donors' samples. The chain joins TRBV10-2 to TRBJ1-1; the D gene TCRdb calls, TRBD1, cannot be checked with no DNA. CDR3 region: CASSEVDGGWVTEAFF.